The T cell receptor beta chain described here comes from a study of radiation and T cells in renal cell carcinoma. CDR3 length: 15 amino acids. The V and J ends lost 6 bases and 4 bases, in that order; junction bases with no gene match: 7. The germline CDR1 and CDR2 sequences are ENHRY and SYGVKD. Time point in this sample: blood 2 weeks post-SBRT. Treatment denoted: 15 Gy SBRT to primary tumor, nephrectomy 4 weeks later. After SBRT, blood was collected at 2 and 4 weeks, plus baseline. This renal cell carcinoma was of the clear cell type. The data were produced by immunoSEQ multiplex PCR, yet TCRdb's version contains in-frame clones alone and is incomplete. The sample includes some 130,000 clones, 70% to 90% seen only once; the top ten take 1.5% to 2%. Turning to this clone: What it recognizes is unknown.

Whole-study findings and limits: No pretreatment tumor biopsies were available for baseline clonotypes. In blood, top tumor clones expanded by 2 weeks, shrinking by 4.

The source of this sequence is a woman aged 60-70 years with renal cell carcinoma. Sequenced material: blood, taken from a patient whose treatment included radiotherapy and nephrectomy. This chain joins TRBV10-3 and TRBJ2-5; 11 bases align to TRBD1. The CDR3 sequence: CAIRGTGGAGETQYF. CDR3 nucleotides: TGTGCCATCAGGGGGACAGGGGGGGCAGGAGAGACCCAGTACTTC.